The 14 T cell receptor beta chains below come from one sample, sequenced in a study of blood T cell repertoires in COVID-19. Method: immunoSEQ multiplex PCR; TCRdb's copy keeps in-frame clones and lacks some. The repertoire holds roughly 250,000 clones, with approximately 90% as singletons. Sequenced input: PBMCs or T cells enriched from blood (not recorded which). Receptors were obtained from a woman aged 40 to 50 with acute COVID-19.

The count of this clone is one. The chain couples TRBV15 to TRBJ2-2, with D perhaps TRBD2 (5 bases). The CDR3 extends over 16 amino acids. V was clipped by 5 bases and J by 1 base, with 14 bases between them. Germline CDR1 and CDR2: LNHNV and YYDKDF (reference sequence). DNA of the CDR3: TGTGCCACCAGCCGGACCGCGGGCGTGAACACCGGGGAGCTGTTTTTT. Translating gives CATSRTAGVNTGELFF.

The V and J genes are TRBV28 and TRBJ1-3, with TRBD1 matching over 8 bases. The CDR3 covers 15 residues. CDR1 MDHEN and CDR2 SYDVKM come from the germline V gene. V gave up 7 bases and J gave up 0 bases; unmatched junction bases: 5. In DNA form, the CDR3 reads TGTGCCAGCACTGACAGGGGTAGCTCTGGAAACACCATATATTTT. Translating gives CASTDRGSSGNTIYF.

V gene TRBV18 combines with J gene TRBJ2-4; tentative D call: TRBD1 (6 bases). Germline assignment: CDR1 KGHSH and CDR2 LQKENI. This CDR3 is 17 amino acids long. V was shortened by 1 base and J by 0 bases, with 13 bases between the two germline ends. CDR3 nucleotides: TGTGCCAGCTCACCACTTCCCCAGGGGTCAGCCAAAAACATTCAGTACTTC. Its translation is CASSPLPQGSAKNIQYF.

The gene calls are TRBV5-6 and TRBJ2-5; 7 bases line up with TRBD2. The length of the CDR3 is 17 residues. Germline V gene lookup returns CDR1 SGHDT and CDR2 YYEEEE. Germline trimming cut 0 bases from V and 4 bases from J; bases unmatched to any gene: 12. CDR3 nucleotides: TGTGCCAGCAGCTTGGGAGGGAGGCTAGCGGTGAGAGAGACCCAGTACTTC. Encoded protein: CASSLGGRLAVRETQYF.

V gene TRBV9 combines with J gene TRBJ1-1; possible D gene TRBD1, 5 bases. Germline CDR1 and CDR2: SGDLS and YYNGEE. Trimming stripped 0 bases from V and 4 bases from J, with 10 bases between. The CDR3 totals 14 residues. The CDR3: CASSVGLGGTEAFF. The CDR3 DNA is TGTGCCAGCAGCGTAGGGTTGGGGGGCACTGAAGCTTTCTTT.

The chain's CDR3 is CASSLGGSTGNSPLHF. Here the CDR3 DNA reads TGCGCCAGCAGCTTGGGAGGCAGTACGGGAAATTCACCCCTCCACTTT. The rearrangement joins TRBV5-1 to TRBJ1-6; D is ambiguous. The CDR3 has 16 residues. V lost 0 bases, J lost 7 bases, and 14 bases lay in between. Germline assignment: CDR1 SGHRS and CDR2 YFSETQ.

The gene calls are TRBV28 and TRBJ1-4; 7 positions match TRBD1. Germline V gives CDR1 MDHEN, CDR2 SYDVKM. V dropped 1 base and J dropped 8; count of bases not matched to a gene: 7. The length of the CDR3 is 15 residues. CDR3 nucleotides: TGTGCCAGCAGTTTATTCATGGCAGGGGGGGAAAAACTGTTTTTT. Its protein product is CASSLFMAGGEKLFF. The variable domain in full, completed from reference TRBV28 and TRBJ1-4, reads DVKVTQSSRYLVKRTGEKVFLECVQDMDHENMFWYRQDPGLGLRLIYFSYDVKMKEKGDIPEGYSVSREKKERFSLILESASTNQTSMYLCASSLFMAGGEKLFFGSGTQLSVL.

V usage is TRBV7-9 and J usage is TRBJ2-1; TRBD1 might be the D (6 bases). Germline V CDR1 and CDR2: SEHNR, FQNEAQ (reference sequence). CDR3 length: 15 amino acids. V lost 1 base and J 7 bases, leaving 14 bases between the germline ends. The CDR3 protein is CASSLEWGRMNEQFF. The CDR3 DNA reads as TGTGCCAGCAGCTTAGAGTGGGGGCGCATGAATGAGCAGTTCTTC.

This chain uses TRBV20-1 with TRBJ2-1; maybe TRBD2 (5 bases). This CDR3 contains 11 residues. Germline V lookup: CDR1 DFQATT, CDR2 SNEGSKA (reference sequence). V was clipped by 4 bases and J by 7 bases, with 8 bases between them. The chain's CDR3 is CSAKLVNEQFF. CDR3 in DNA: TGCAGTGCTAAACTAGTGAATGAGCAGTTCTTC.

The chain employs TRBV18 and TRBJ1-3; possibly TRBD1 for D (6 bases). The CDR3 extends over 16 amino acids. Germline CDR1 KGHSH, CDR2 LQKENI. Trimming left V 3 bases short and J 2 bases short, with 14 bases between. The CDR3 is CASSPNREMAGNTIYF. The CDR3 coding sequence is TGTGCCAGCTCACCGAACAGGGAAATGGCTGGAAACACCATATATTTT.

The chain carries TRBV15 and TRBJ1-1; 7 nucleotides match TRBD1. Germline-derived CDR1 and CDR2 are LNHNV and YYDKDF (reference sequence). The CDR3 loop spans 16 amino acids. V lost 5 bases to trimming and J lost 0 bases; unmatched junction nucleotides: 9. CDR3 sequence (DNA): TGTGCCACCAGCGAAGGGACAGTAGGCGTGAACACTGAAGCTTTCTTT. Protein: CATSEGTVGVNTEAFF.

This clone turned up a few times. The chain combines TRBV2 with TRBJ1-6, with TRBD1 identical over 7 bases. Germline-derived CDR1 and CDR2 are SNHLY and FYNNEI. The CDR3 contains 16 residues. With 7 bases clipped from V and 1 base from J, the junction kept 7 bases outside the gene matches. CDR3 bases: TGTGCCAGCAAGGGCCAGGGGGTATCCTATAATTCACCCCTCCACTTT. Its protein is CASKGQGVSYNSPLHF.

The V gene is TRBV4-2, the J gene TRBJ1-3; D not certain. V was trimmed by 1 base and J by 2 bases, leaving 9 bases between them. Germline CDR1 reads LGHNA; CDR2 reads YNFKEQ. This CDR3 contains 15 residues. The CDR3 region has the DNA TGTGCCAGCAGCCAAGTTCACGGGACTGGAAACACCATATATTTT. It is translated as CASSQVHGTGNTIYF.

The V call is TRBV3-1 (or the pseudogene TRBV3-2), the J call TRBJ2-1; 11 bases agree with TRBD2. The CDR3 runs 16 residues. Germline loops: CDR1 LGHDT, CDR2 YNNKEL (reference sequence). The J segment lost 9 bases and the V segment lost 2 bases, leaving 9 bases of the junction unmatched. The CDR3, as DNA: TGTGCCAGCAGCCAACATAGCGGGGGGGCCGGAGGTGAGCAGTTCTTC. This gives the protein CASSQHSGGAGGEQFF.